These 14 T cell receptor beta chains were sequenced from one sample in a study of T cell responses to AZD1222 COVID-19 vaccine. The data were produced by immunoSEQ multiplex PCR, yet TCRdb's version contains in-frame clones alone and is incomplete. The sample consists of around 130,000 clones, around nine tenths of them appearing once. Here the sequenced sample was peripheral blood, taken on day 0 of AZD1222 vaccination. These TCRs come from an adult in good health.

The chain is built from TRBV27 and TRBJ2-1, with 12 bases aligning to TRBD2. V was clipped by 3 bases and J by 5 bases; unmatched bases: 11. This CDR3 comprises 18 residues. Germline V gives CDR1 MNHEY, CDR2 SMNVEV (reference sequence). In DNA form, the CDR3 reads TGTGCCAGCAGTTTCCGACTAGCGGGAGTCCCGGGGGACAATGAGCAGTTCTTC. This codes for CASSFRLAGVPGDNEQFF.

The gene calls are TRBV7-9 and TRBJ1-5; D unresolved. Germline lookup yields CDR1 SEHNR and CDR2 FQNEAQ (reference sequence). Trimming took off 5 bases at V and 2 bases at J, with 13 bases between the two ends. This CDR3 comprises 15 residues. CDR3 residues: CASSPLIAGNQPQHF. As DNA, the CDR3 is TGTGCCAGCAGCCCCCTGATAGCAGGCAATCAGCCCCAGCATTTT.

As DNA, the CDR3 is TGTGCCAGCAGTTACGACGGATTAGGGGGGCGGGATGGCTACACCTTC. Amino acids: CASSYDGLGGRDGYTF. V gene TRBV6-5 combines with J gene TRBJ1-2; perhaps TRBD1 as D (6 bases). V lost 2 bases, J lost 6 bases, and 19 bases lay in between. This CDR3 is 16 amino acids long. Germline assignment: CDR1 MNHEY and CDR2 SVGAGI.

This rearrangement joins TRBV16 to TRBJ1-5; D is possibly TRBD1 (6 bases). Germline CDR1 reads KGHSY; CDR2 reads FQNENV. Trimming left V 3 bases short and J 0 bases short, with 12 bases between. The CDR3 is 16 residues long. CDR3 in amino acids: CASSHSTGYSNQPQHF. In DNA form, the CDR3 reads TGTGCCAGCAGCCACTCCACAGGGTATAGCAATCAGCCCCAGCATTTT.

The chain carries TRBV19 and TRBJ1-1; no clear D gene. The CDR3 spans 13 residues. Between the trimmed V and J ends, which lost 4 bases and 4 bases, there was a span of 10 bases. The germline CDR1 and CDR2 sequences are LNHDA and SQIVND (reference sequence). The CDR3 DNA sequence: TGTGCCAGTAGTAGAATATCCTCCACTGAAGCTTTCTTT. Its translation is CASSRISSTEAFF.

The J gene is TRBJ1-2, the V gene TRBV2; unclear D gene. In germline, CDR1 is SNHLY, CDR2 FYNNEI. Trimming left V 10 bases short and J 7 bases short, with 16 bases between. CDR3 length: 12 residues. The DNA for the CDR3 is TGTGCCAACTCCGGGGTCAAAGGTGGCTACACCTTC. Translated: CANSGVKGGYTF.

The rearrangement uses TRBV6-1 and TRBJ2-3, with 11 bases aligning to TRBD2. Germline CDR1 and CDR2: MNHNS and SASEGT. There are 16 residues in the CDR3. J gave up 6 bases and V 4 bases, and 9 bases lay outside the gene matches. The CDR3 DNA reads TGTGCCAGCAGTGGCTTGACTAGCGGGAAACAGGATACGCAGTATTTT. The encoded protein is CASSGLTSGKQDTQYF.

The chain employs TRBV9 and TRBJ1-2; D uncertain. There are 14 residues in the CDR3. V was pared by 0 bases and J by 2 bases, with 8 bases between. In germline, CDR1 is SGDLS, CDR2 YYNGEE. The CDR3 is CASSVADLNYGYTF. CDR3 in DNA: TGTGCCAGCAGCGTAGCCGACTTAAACTATGGCTACACCTTC.

The chain has TRBV7-9 and TRBJ1-1; 7 nucleotides match TRBD1. CDR3 length equals 16 residues. Trimming at V came to 5 bases and at J to 0 bases, leaving 9 bases not matched to a gene. Germline V gene lookup returns CDR1 SEHNR and CDR2 FQNEAQ (reference sequence). CDR3 nucleotide sequence: TGTGCCAGCAGCACCGGACAGGACTTTATGAACACTGAAGCTTTCTTT. Translating gives CASSTGQDFMNTEAFF.

The chain employs TRBV5-1 and TRBJ1-1; TRBD1 aligns across 9 bases. V shed 4 bases and J 3 bases; nucleotides not matched to a gene: 7. Germline V lookup: CDR1 SGHRS, CDR2 YFSETQ. CDR3 length equals 15 residues. This CDR3 reads CASSPRTGVDTEAFF. CDR3 sequence (DNA): TGCGCCAGCAGCCCCAGGACAGGGGTTGACACTGAAGCTTTCTTT.

V is TRBV27 and J is TRBJ1-2; tentatively, D is TRBD1 (5 bases). Germline values: CDR1 MNHEY, CDR2 SMNVEV (reference sequence). The CDR3 consists of 13 residues. The V end lost 5 bases, the J end lost 4 bases, and 11 bases lay between the germline ends. The CDR3 loop reads CASSLGRGYGYTF. CDR3 nucleotides: TGTGCCAGCAGTCTCGGTAGGGGCTATGGCTACACCTTC.

This rearrangement joins TRBV20-1 to TRBJ1-6; no reliable D call. In germline, CDR1 is DFQATT, CDR2 SNEGSKA (reference sequence). The CDR3 covers 11 residues. V lost 1 base, J lost 13 bases, and 8 bases lay in between. In DNA form, the CDR3 reads TGCAGTGCTAGAGGCTACGGTCCCCTCCACTTT. Its translation is CSARGYGPLHF.

This clone showed up just a few times. The chain joins TRBV30 to TRBJ1-5; D might be TRBD1 (5 bases). Germline lookup yields CDR1 GTSNPN and CDR2 SVGIG (reference sequence). V shed 2 bases and J shed 0 bases, with 8 bases lying between them. The CDR3 loop spans 14 amino acids. CDR3 DNA: TGTGCCTGGAGTTGGGACTTTAGCAATCAGCCCCAGCATTTT. Its protein is CAWSWDFSNQPQHF.

The J gene is TRBJ1-1, the V gene TRBV5-1; possibly TRBD1 for D (6 bases). Looked up from germline, CDR1 is SGHRS and CDR2 is YFSETQ. The CDR3 is 14 amino acids. Trimming took 0 bases from V and 8 from J, leaving 14 bases between them. The CDR3, as DNA: TGCGCCAGCAGCTTGGAGGGGGGCAGGATAGAAGCTTTCTTT. It codes for CASSLEGGRIEAFF.